This is a list of T cell receptor beta chains from one sample in a study of blood T cell repertoires in COVID-19. Data came from immunoSEQ multiplex PCR; TCRdb stores just in-frame clones and leaves some out. The sample holds approximately 37,000 clones, about 87% seen once. Sequencing was performed on peripheral blood. These receptors were collected from a human donor in a cohort sampled during active COVID-19. Each CDR3 is given with its conserved first and last residue. The order of the fields is CDR3 length, D gene, clone size, V gene, J gene, CDR3 DNA, CDR3 protein. The D gene is left open where the match is weak. Size is omitted from some rows. Given values are once, few, many or a class for expanded clones.

cdr3_length: 12
d_call: .
clone_size: .
v_call: TRBV28
j_call: TRBJ2-7
cdr3_nt: TGTGCCAGCAGTGGCACCCCTTACGAGCAGTACTTC
cdr3_aa: CASSGTPYEQYF

cdr3_length: 13
d_call: .
clone_size: .
v_call: TRBV4-1
j_call: TRBJ1-2
cdr3_nt: TGCGCCAGCAGCCAAGATCTAACGGGGGGCTACACCTTC
cdr3_aa: CASSQDLTGGYTF

cdr3_length: 17
d_call: TRBD1
clone_size: .
v_call: TRBV28
j_call: TRBJ1-2
cdr3_nt: TGTGCCAGCAGTTCTCCGGGACAGCTTATCAATAACTATGGCTACACCTTC
cdr3_aa: CASSSPGQLINNYGYTF

cdr3_length: 15
d_call: .
clone_size: .
v_call: TRBV7-2
j_call: TRBJ1-1
cdr3_nt: TGTGCCAGCAGCTTTCAAAGTCAGGGTAACACTGAAGCTTTCTTT
cdr3_aa: CASSFQSQGNTEAFF

cdr3_length: 18
d_call: TRBD2
clone_size: .
v_call: TRBV7-7
j_call: TRBJ2-2
cdr3_nt: TGTGCTAGCAGCTTAGCGGCTAGCGGGGGCCAGAACACCGGGGAGCTGTTTTTT
cdr3_aa: CASSLAASGGQNTGELFF

cdr3_length: 14
d_call: TRBD2
clone_size: .
v_call: TRBV30
j_call: TRBJ2-1
cdr3_nt: TGTGCCTGGAGCACCGGGACTACTGTTTTTGAGCAGTTCTTC
cdr3_aa: CAWSTGTTVFEQFF

cdr3_length: 13
d_call: .
clone_size: .
v_call: TRBV7-3
j_call: TRBJ2-1
cdr3_nt: TGTGCCAGCAGCTTAAGCAGGGACAATGAGCAGTTCTTC
cdr3_aa: CASSLSRDNEQFF

cdr3_length: 13
d_call: .
clone_size: .
v_call: TRBV5-4
j_call: TRBJ2-5
cdr3_nt: TGTGCCAGCAGCTTGGAGGGGTTGGAGACCCAGTACTTC
cdr3_aa: CASSLEGLETQYF

cdr3_length: 15
d_call: TRBD1
clone_size: .
v_call: TRBV19
j_call: TRBJ2-3
cdr3_nt: TGTGCCAGTAGTATCGGGACAGGGAGGACAGATACGCAGTATTTT
cdr3_aa: CASSIGTGRTDTQYF

cdr3_length: 19
d_call: .
clone_size: once
v_call: TRBV28
j_call: TRBJ2-5
cdr3_nt: TGTGCCAGCAGTCGTCCCGGGAGATTCGCCTCCACGGTGGAAGAGACCCAGTACTTC
cdr3_aa: CASSRPGRFASTVEETQYF

cdr3_length: 12
d_call: .
clone_size: .
v_call: TRBV7-9
j_call: TRBJ1-1
cdr3_nt: TGTGCCAGCAGCCGTATGAACACTGAAGCTTTCTTT
cdr3_aa: CASSRMNTEAFF

cdr3_length: 17
d_call: .
clone_size: once
v_call: TRBV6-2/TRBV6-3
j_call: TRBJ2-4
cdr3_nt: TGTGCCAGCAGTTACTCGATTGGGGTCGAGGGCAAAAACATTCAGTACTTC
cdr3_aa: CASSYSIGVEGKNIQYF

cdr3_length: 14
d_call: TRBD1
clone_size: .
v_call: TRBV7-9
j_call: TRBJ2-7
cdr3_nt: TGTGCCAGCAGTCCCGGGACAGGGAGGCACGAGCAGTACTTC
cdr3_aa: CASSPGTGRHEQYF

cdr3_length: 14
d_call: TRBD1
clone_size: .
v_call: TRBV7-9
j_call: TRBJ1-1
cdr3_nt: TGTGCCAGCAGCCCACAGGGGGTCGGGACTGAAGCTTTCTTT
cdr3_aa: CASSPQGVGTEAFF

cdr3_length: 16
d_call: .
clone_size: .
v_call: TRBV7-9
j_call: TRBJ2-1
cdr3_nt: TGTGCCAGCAGCGGCAAGACGGGGAGTGAATACAATGAGCAGTTCTTC
cdr3_aa: CASSGKTGSEYNEQFF

cdr3_length: 15
d_call: .
clone_size: .
v_call: TRBV30
j_call: TRBJ1-2
cdr3_nt: TGTGCCTGGAGCGAATTTGGGGCGGCAAACTATGGCTACACCTTC
cdr3_aa: CAWSEFGAANYGYTF